Listed here are 24 T cell receptor beta chains from one sample, sequenced in a study of Ad26.COV2.S vaccination and SARS-CoV-2 variants. Data came from immunoSEQ multiplex PCR; TCRdb stores just in-frame clones and leaves some out. This sample has 410,000 or so clones; approximately 92% occur once, and the top ten carry more than 1.5%. Treatment of the sample: around 19 received Ad26.COV2.S at low or high dose, single or two shots; several received placebo; per-sample allocation not given. Samples analyzed were those drawn on day 63 after the first vaccine or placebo injection. Material: peripheral blood, obtained in a trial of Ad26.COV2.S vaccine versus placebo. These TCRs come from a person between 18 and 59 years old who received the Ad26.COV2.S COVID-19 vaccine or a placebo.

As for this clone: This sample includes further DNA sequences coding for the same CDR3. The rearrangement uses TRBV11-2 and TRBJ2-5, with D hard to call. The CDR3 length is 11 residues. V was cut by 1 base and J by 5 bases, with 2 bases left in between. Germline values: CDR1 SGHAT, CDR2 FQNNGV. DNA for the CDR3: TGTGCCAGCAGCTTAGGGGAGACCCAGTACTTC. Protein product: CASSLGETQYF.

The chain has TRBV18 and TRBJ2-6; D unresolved. Trimming removed 2 bases from V and 0 bases from J, with 8 bases in between. Germline loops: CDR1 KGHSH, CDR2 LQKENI. This CDR3 has 16 amino acids. The CDR3 is CASSPGFPSGANVLTF. CDR3 in DNA: TGTGCCAGCTCACCAGGGTTCCCCTCTGGGGCCAACGTCCTGACTTTC.

The sample holds one count of this clone. This rearrangement joins TRBV24-1 to TRBJ1-5; no definite D call. V gave up 5 bases and J gave up 1 base, with 8 bases separating them. CDR3 size: 14 residues. From germline, CDR1 is KGHDR and CDR2 SFDVKD. Here the CDR3 reads CATSALGSNQPQHF. Here the CDR3 DNA reads TGTGCCACCAGTGCCCTGGGGAGCAATCAGCCCCAGCATTTT.

The chain uses TRBV11-2 and TRBJ2-3; perhaps TRBD1 as D (5 bases). V dropped 4 bases and J dropped 1 base, with 6 bases sitting between them. Germline values: CDR1 SGHAT, CDR2 FQNNGV. The length of the CDR3 is 13 residues. The CDR3 is CASSSTGTDTQYF. The CDR3 DNA reads TGTGCCAGCAGCTCGACAGGCACAGATACGCAGTATTTT.

The chain combines TRBV30 with TRBJ1-1, with D perhaps matching TRBD1 (6 bases). Deletions cut 8 bases from V and 2 bases from J, with 12 bases between. The CDR3 is made up of 12 amino acids. Germline CDR1 reads GTSNPN; CDR2 reads SVGIG (reference sequence). The CDR3 nucleotides read TGTGCCGCCGGGACATTAAACACTGAAGCTTTCTTT. It is translated as CAAGTLNTEAFF.

V usage is TRBV4-3 and J usage is TRBJ2-1; either TRBD1 or TRBD2 may supply D (5 bases each). Trimming removed 1 base from V and 10 bases from J, with 14 bases in between. CDR1 is LGHNA and CDR2 is YSLEER in the germline V gene. The CDR3 sequence is 14 residues long. The CDR3 sequence is CASSQGWGPGEQFF. The DNA for the CDR3 is TGCGCCAGCAGCCAAGGCTGGGGCCCGGGGGAGCAGTTCTTC.

The rearrangement links TRBV6-4 to TRBJ2-7, with D tentatively TRBD1 (6 bases). Looked up from germline, CDR1 is MRHNA and CDR2 is SNTAGT. The germline V and J ends were trimmed by 9 bases and 6 bases, with 12 bases remaining between them. This CDR3 is 11 amino acids long. CDR3 residues: CARGGRGEQYF. In DNA form, the CDR3 reads TGTGCCAGAGGGGGAAGGGGCGAGCAGTACTTC.

CDR3 region: CASSFHGGAYNEQFF. CDR3 nucleotides: TGTGCCAGCAGCTTCCACGGGGGGGCCTACAATGAGCAGTTCTTC. The rearrangement links TRBV5-5 to TRBJ2-1, with 8 bases lining up with TRBD2. This CDR3 has 15 amino acids. J was trimmed by 2 bases and V by 2 bases; bases with no gene match: 3. Per the germline V gene, CDR1 is SGHKS and CDR2 is YYEKEE (reference sequence).

This clone was detected a few times. The V and J genes are TRBV7-8 and TRBJ1-1, with unresolved D. The V and J ends lost 1 base and 8 bases respectively, with 11 bases between them. This CDR3 is built from 13 residues. Germline V CDR1 and CDR2: SGHVS, FQNEAQ. As DNA, the CDR3 is TGTGCCAGCAGCTTAGGGTACAGAGGAGAAGCTTTCTTT. Its protein product is CASSLGYRGEAFF.

The chain couples TRBV27 to TRBJ2-3; tentative D call: TRBD1 (5 bases). Germline V CDR1 and CDR2: MNHEY, SMNVEV (reference sequence). The CDR3 has 13 amino acids. Trimming removed 10 bases at V and 6 bases at J, with 17 bases between. CDR3 sequence: CATRLLGADTQYF. The CDR3 nucleotides read TGTGCCACCCGGCTATTAGGGGCCGATACGCAGTATTTT.

The chain links TRBV5-1 to TRBJ2-1; either TRBD1 or TRBD2 may fit D (7 bases each). Germline values: CDR1 SGHRS, CDR2 YFSETQ. The CDR3 has 12 amino acids. The V end was cut by 7 bases, the J end by 7 bases, with 12 bases between. The CDR3 DNA follows: TGCGCCAGCCGGCAGGGGGGGAATGAGCAGTTCTTC. It codes for CASRQGGNEQFF.

This clone came up once. The CDR3 bases are TGTGCCAGCAGTTACACAGGGGAATACTACGAGCAGTACTTC. This codes for CASSYTGEYYEQYF. V and J are TRBV27 and TRBJ2-7; 7 positions match TRBD1. The CDR3 totals 14 residues. Germline lookup yields CDR1 MNHEY and CDR2 SMNVEV (reference sequence). V lost 4 bases, J lost 3 bases, and 6 bases stayed unmatched.

This clone was recorded only once. The chain couples TRBV3-1 (or the pseudogene TRBV3-2) to TRBJ2-7, with D unclear. The CDR3 covers 14 residues. V lost 0 bases to trimming and J lost 3 bases, with 9 bases between them. Germline-derived CDR1 and CDR2 are LGHDT and YNNKEL (reference sequence). This CDR3 reads CASSQDGTFYEQYF. In nucleotides, the CDR3 is TGTGCCAGCAGCCAAGATGGTACATTCTACGAGCAGTACTTC.

This chain links TRBV15 with TRBJ1-2, with TRBD1 as a possible D gene (6 bases). CDR1 and CDR2 from the germline V gene are LNHNV and YYDKDF (reference sequence). CDR3 size: 13 residues. V lost 3 bases, J lost 8 bases, and 13 bases lay in between. The CDR3 here is CATSRGGAGGYTF. CDR3 nucleotides: TGTGCCACCAGCAGGGGGGGCGCGGGAGGCTACACCTTC.

V usage is TRBV7-8 and J usage is TRBJ2-2; 9 nucleotides line up with TRBD2. This CDR3 spans 18 amino acids. CDR1 and CDR2 (germline): SGHVS, FQNEAQ. Trimming at V came to 4 bases and at J to 5 bases, leaving 14 bases not matched to a gene. The CDR3 region has the DNA TGTGCCAGCAGCTCACCGGGACTAGCAGACCTCGGTACCGGGGAGCTGTTTTTT. Protein sequence: CASSSPGLADLGTGELFF.

This chain connects TRBV6-5 to TRBJ2-7; D assignment may be TRBD1 or TRBD2 (5 bases each). Between the trimmed V and J ends, which lost 3 bases and 3 bases, there was a span of 15 bases. This CDR3 is 15 amino acids long. The germline gives CDR1 MNHEY, CDR2 SVGAGI. CDR3 residues: CASSYRGDGFYEQYF. The CDR3 DNA is TGTGCCAGCAGTTATAGAGGGGACGGTTTCTACGAGCAGTACTTC.

The chain carries TRBV2 and TRBJ1-2; D perhaps matches TRBD1 (6 bases). The CDR3 is 14 amino acids. Germline V lookup: CDR1 SNHLY, CDR2 FYNNEI. V dropped 4 bases and J dropped 7 bases, with 16 bases sitting between them. This CDR3 reads CASSVGLTGFGYTF. DNA of the CDR3: TGTGCCAGCAGTGTGGGACTGACAGGTTTTGGCTACACCTTC.

The J gene is TRBJ2-5, the V gene TRBV4-1, with D unclear. V shed 5 bases and J shed 2 bases, with 9 bases lying between them. The CDR3 loop spans 13 amino acids. Germline V CDR1 and CDR2: MGHRA, YSYEKL. The CDR3 region has the DNA TGCGCCAGCAGCTTATTCAGGCAAGAGACCCAGTACTTC. The encoded protein is CASSLFRQETQYF.

The chain uses TRBV15 and TRBJ2-1; no definite D call. Germline V gene data show CDR1 as LNHNV and CDR2 as YYDKDF (reference sequence). The CDR3 contains 14 residues. The ends were cut back, 9 bases at V and 0 bases at J, with 12 bases in the middle. The CDR3 protein is CATGNQYSYNEQFF. CDR3 coding DNA: TGTGCCACGGGGAACCAGTACTCCTACAATGAGCAGTTCTTC. Full variable domain (remainder filled in from reference TRBV15 and TRBJ2-1): DAMVIQNPRYQVTQFGKPVTLSCSQTLNHNVMYWYQQKSSQAPKLLFHYYDKDFNNEADTPDNFQSRRPNTSFCFLDIRSPGLGDTAMYLCATGNQYSYNEQFFGPGTRLTVL.

V gene TRBV5-1 combines with J gene TRBJ2-5, with 8 bases identical to TRBD2. The CDR3 consists of 14 residues. In germline, CDR1 is SGHRS, CDR2 YFSETQ. Germline trimming cut 3 bases from V and 5 bases from J; bases unmatched to any gene: 6. This chain's CDR3 is CASSSGLALETQYF. CDR3 nucleotides: TGCGCCAGCAGCTCTGGACTAGCCTTGGAGACCCAGTACTTC.

This clone has more than one count but fewer than ten. This chain connects TRBV12-5 to TRBJ2-2; D not certain. CDR1 is LGHNT and CDR2 is FRNRAP in the germline V gene. CDR3 length: 12 residues. Trimming left V 2 bases short and J 8 bases short, with 6 bases between. The CDR3 nucleotides are TGTGCTAGTGGTTTGAGCACGGGGGAGCTGTTTTTT. Translating gives CASGLSTGELFF.

The rearrangement uses TRBV27 and TRBJ1-4; a possible D gene is TRBD1 (6 bases). Germline CDR1 and CDR2: MNHEY and SMNVEV (reference sequence). Trimming removed 4 bases from V and 8 bases from J, with 11 bases in between. The CDR3 has 13 residues. CDR3 in DNA: TGTGCCAGCAGTTACAGGGAAGGGGAAAAACTGTTTTTT. Translation gives CASSYREGEKLFF.

J is TRBJ2-5 and V is TRBV5-8; 9 bases align to TRBD2. The germline CDR1 and CDR2 sequences are SGHTS and YDEGEE. V gave up 0 bases and J gave up 1 base; unmatched junction bases: 7. The CDR3 totals 17 residues. The CDR3 is CASSLEPSGAVQETQYF. The CDR3 nucleotides read TGTGCCAGCAGCTTGGAACCTAGCGGGGCCGTCCAAGAGACCCAGTACTTC.

This rearrangement joins TRBV7-9 to TRBJ1-1; D gene ambiguous. Per the germline V gene, CDR1 is SEHNR and CDR2 is FQNEAQ (reference sequence). Between the trimmed V and J ends, which lost 5 bases and 1 base, there was a span of 5 bases. The CDR3 sequence is 12 residues long. The CDR3, as DNA: TGTGCCAGCAGCAGATCGAACACTGAAGCTTTCTTT. Translating gives CASSRSNTEAFF.